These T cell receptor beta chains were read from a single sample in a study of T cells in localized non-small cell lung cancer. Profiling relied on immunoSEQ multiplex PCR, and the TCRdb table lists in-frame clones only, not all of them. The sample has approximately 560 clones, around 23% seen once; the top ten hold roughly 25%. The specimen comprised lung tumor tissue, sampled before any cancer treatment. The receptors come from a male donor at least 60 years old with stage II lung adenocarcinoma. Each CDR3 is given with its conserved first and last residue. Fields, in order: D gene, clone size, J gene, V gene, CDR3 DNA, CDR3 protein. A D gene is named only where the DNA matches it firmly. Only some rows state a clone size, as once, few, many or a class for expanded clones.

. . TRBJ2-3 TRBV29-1 TGCAGCGTTGAAGTTTCTACAAATACGCAGTATTTT CSVEVSTNTQYF
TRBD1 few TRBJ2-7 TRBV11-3 TGTGCCAGCAGCTCCGCCGGGACAGGAGGGTACGAGCAGTACTTC CASSSAGTGGYEQYF
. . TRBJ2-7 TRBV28 TGTGCCAGCAGTTTTACCACAGGGTTTAAGGGCGAGCAGTACTTC CASSFTTGFKGEQYF
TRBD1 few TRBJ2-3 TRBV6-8 TGTGCCAGCACCAGGGGGCAAGGAACAGATACGCAGTATTTT CASTRGQGTDTQYF
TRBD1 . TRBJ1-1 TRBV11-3 TGTGCCAGCAGAAAAAACGCAGGGGGGAACACTGAAGCTTTCTTT CASRKNAGGNTEAFF
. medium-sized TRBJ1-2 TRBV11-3 TGTGCCAGCAGCTTAGTTTTGGATGGGCTTGGCTACACCTTC CASSLVLDGLGYTF
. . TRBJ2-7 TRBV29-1 TGCAGCGTTGAGGGGTCCACCTACGAGCAGTACTTC CSVEGSTYEQYF
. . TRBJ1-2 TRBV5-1 TGCGCCAGCAGCTTGGAGGGGCCCTACCCTAACTATGGCTACACCTTC CASSLEGPYPNYGYTF
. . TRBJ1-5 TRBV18 TGTGCCAGCTCCCCGACAGATAACCAGCCCCAGCATTTT CASSPTDNQPQHF
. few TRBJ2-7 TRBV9 TGTGCCAGCAGCACCGCGCTCCGGGACGGGGGCGAGCAGTACTTC CASSTALRDGGEQYF
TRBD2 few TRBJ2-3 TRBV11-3 TGTGCCAGCAGCTCTGGACTAGCGGGAACCACAGATACGCAGTATTTT CASSSGLAGTTDTQYF
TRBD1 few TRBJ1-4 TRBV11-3 TGTGCCAGCAGCTGGGGGACAGGGAGGGGTGAAAAACTGTTTTTT CASSWGTGRGEKLFF
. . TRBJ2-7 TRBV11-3 TGTGCCAGCAGCTTAGGCTGGGGGGCCGGTTACGAGCAGTACTTC CASSLGWGAGYEQYF
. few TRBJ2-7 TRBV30 TGTGCCTGGAGTGTAACCGGGACCCAAGGCACCGAGCAGTACTTC CAWSVTGTQGTEQYF
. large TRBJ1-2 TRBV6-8 TGTGCCAGCAGTTACTTTGACCGGGACGGAATTCTCTACACCTTC CASSYFDRDGILYTF
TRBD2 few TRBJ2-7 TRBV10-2 TGCGCCAGCAGTGACCCCCCTAGCGGGTCTGGCGAGCAGTACTTC CASSDPPSGSGEQYF